This T cell receptor beta chain comes out of a study of blood T cell repertoires in COVID-19. Study background: Sites in the United States, Italy and Spain provided acute and convalescent COVID-19 samples. The cDNA or gDNA used as material had been derived from T cells, B-cell-depleted T cells, or PBMCs.

CDR3 length: 14 amino acids. From germline, CDR1 is SGHTA and CDR2 FQGNSA. V was pared by 2 bases and J by 5 bases, with 5 bases of the junction left unmatched. As originally analysed: Nucleated cell number was recorded as an estimate derived from reference gene primer amplification. The assay was immunoSEQ multiplex PCR, and TCRdb's table has in-frame clones only and misses some. V and J calls and clone size come straight from that table; D and trimming were deduced from the DNA. The repertoire consists of about 240,000 clones, with around 86% occurring once and the leading ten covering more than 6.5%.

The rearrangement links TRBV7-2 to TRBJ2-7, with 8 bases lining up with TRBD1. The TCR was taken from a woman aged 70-85 years with active or convalescent COVID-19. The specimen was peripheral blood. DNA for the CDR3: TGTGCCAGCAGCTTACTACAGGGGGAGGACGAGCAGTACTTC. As protein: CASSLLQGEDEQYF.